Sequencing of this T cell receptor (beta chain) was carried out in a study of blood T cell repertoires in COVID-19. Measured with immunoSEQ multiplex PCR; TCRdb has only the in-frame clones, and not every one. The sample includes around 130,000 clones, 84% seen only once; the top ten take about 13%. Sequencing was done on a sample of peripheral blood. This receptor was taken from a human donor in a cohort sampled during active COVID-19.

The CDR3 coding sequence is TGTGCCAGCAGCCGCCGGGAGGATAATTCACCCCTCCACTTT. Protein product: CASSRREDNSPLHF. V and J are TRBV6-5 and TRBJ1-6; the D is unclear. The V gene's germline CDR1 is MNHEY and CDR2 SVGAGI. The CDR3 is 14 residues long. Trimming stripped 6 bases from V and 5 bases from J, with 11 bases between.